These T cell receptor beta chains were read from a single sample in a study of T-cell memory formation after mild COVID-19. TCRdb ran MiXCR on the 5' RACE reads and lists one entry per CDR3 protein. This table holds about 430,000 distinct CDR3 sequences, roughly 18% found once. Sample: PBMCs or a T cell subset sorted from them (not recorded which). The receptors shown here come from a man aged 18 to 30 who had mild COVID-19 (a few samples of this study predate the infection). Cell type and time point are not known. The CDR3 runs from the conserved cysteine through the conserved F or W. D genes are given only for firm matches. The size field is filled for only some rows; it gives once, few, many or a size class.

d_gene	v_gene	abundance	j_gene	CDR3nt	CDR3aa
-	TRBV6-5	-	TRBJ2-1	TGTGCCAGCAGTTACGCTGGGGGGCCCCCCTACAATGAGCAGTTCTTC	CASSYAGGPPYNEQFF
TRBD1	TRBV27	-	TRBJ1-6	TGTGCCAGCAGTTTAAGTGGACAGGGGGCCTCCTATAATTCACCCCTCCACTTT	CASSLSGQGASYNSPLHF
-	TRBV6-5	-	TRBJ1-1	TGTGCCAGCGGGTCCGTATTTCGGGACACTGAAGCTTTCTTT	CASGSVFRDTEAFF
TRBD1	TRBV20-1	few	TRBJ1-5	TGCAGTGCTACTAGACAGGGGGATTCCCCCCAGCATTTT	CSATRQGDSPQHF
-	TRBV6-2/TRBV6-3	few	TRBJ1-3	TGTGCCAGCAGTCATCCCCGGGGTGCCTCGATTCGTGACACCATATATTTT	CASSHPRGASIRDTIYF
-	TRBV7-2	-	TRBJ1-4	TGTGCCAGCAGCCTCTACATGGGTGAAAAACTGTTTTTT	CASSLYMGEKLFF
-	TRBV7-9	many	TRBJ2-3	TGTGCCAGCCAAGTGGGTCCCACAGATACGCAGTATTTT	CASQVGPTDTQYF
-	TRBV9	-	TRBJ2-5	TGTGCCAGCACCAGGGGTGGCCAACCGGGGGAGACCCAGTACTTC	CASTRGGQPGETQYF
TRBD2	TRBV7-3	few	TRBJ2-1	TGTGCCAGCAGCGAGCTAGCGGGAAAATCCTACAATGAGCAGTTCTTC	CASSELAGKSYNEQFF
-	TRBV20-1	-	TRBJ1-5	TGCAGTGCTAGGCTGTGGGCGAGCAATCAGCCCCAGCATTTT	CSARLWASNQPQHF
TRBD1	TRBV7-9	few	TRBJ1-5	TGTGCCAGCAGCCCCTCAGGGGGATATCAGCCCCAGCATTTT	CASSPSGGYQPQHF
TRBD2	TRBV6-5	-	TRBJ2-1	TGTGCCAGCAGTCCAGCTAGCGGGGGGGCCGATGAGCAGTTCTTC	CASSPASGGADEQFF
TRBD1	TRBV6-2/TRBV6-3	few	TRBJ2-7	TGTGCCAGCAGATCGGACAGGCTCTACGAGCAGTACTTC	CASRSDRLYEQYF